The next 7 T cell receptor beta chains were all read from a single sample in a study of memory CD4+ T cells and cytomegalovirus serostatus. Single viable CD3+CD4+CD8-CD45RO+ cells were sorted as the memory CD4+ T cells. Using immunoSEQ multiplex PCR, the repertoire was profiled, and TCRdb retains in-frame clones only, with some absent. The sample holds 35,000 to 55,000 clones, 76% seen once. Sequencing was carried out using memory CD4+ T cells from blood. These receptors originate from an adult in good health and CMV-seronegative.

CDR3 amino acids: CASSRTGWDGELFF. The DNA of the CDR3 is TGCGCCAGCAGCAGGACAGGTTGGGACGGGGAGCTGTTTTTT. The chain carries TRBV5-1 and TRBJ2-2; TRBD1 matches at 7 bases. V gave up 4 bases and J gave up 7 bases; unmatched junction bases: 7. Germline CDR1 and CDR2: SGHRS and YFSETQ. This CDR3 has 14 amino acids.

The rearrangement uses TRBV2 and TRBJ1-2; no clear D gene. Germline CDR1 reads SNHLY; CDR2 reads FYNNEI. The CDR3 has 13 residues. The germline V and J ends were trimmed by 5 bases and 8 bases, with 15 bases remaining between them. CDR3 sequence (DNA): TGTGCCAGCAGTCAGGTCCCAAAAGGAGGCTACACCTTC. It yields the protein CASSQVPKGGYTF.

The chain combines TRBV6-1 with TRBJ2-1; TRBD1 might be the D (5 bases). The CDR3 runs to 14 residues. V lost 6 bases, J lost 10 bases, and 19 bases lay in between. Germline values: CDR1 MNHNS, CDR2 SASEGT. CDR3 nucleotides: TGTGCCAGCAGCTGGACAAGGTGTGGCACGGAGCAGTTCTTC. Its translation: CASSWTRCGTEQFF.

The rearrangement joins TRBV10-3 to TRBJ2-1; D possibly corresponds to TRBD2 (5 bases). Per the germline V gene, CDR1 is ENHRY and CDR2 is SYGVKD. The CDR3 runs to 12 residues. V was clipped by 6 bases and J by 5 bases, with 8 bases between them. CDR3 in DNA: TGTGCCATCAGGTCCGGGGACAATGAGCAGTTCTTC. This codes for CAIRSGDNEQFF.

The chain recombines TRBV5-1 with TRBJ2-5; the D call may be TRBD1 or TRBD2 (5 bases each). V lost 4 bases, J lost 1 base, and 14 bases lay in between. The CDR3 is 15 amino acids. Germline V gene data show CDR1 as SGHRS and CDR2 as YFSETQ. CDR3 protein: CASSPLPGTQETQYF. CDR3 bases: TGCGCCAGCAGCCCATTACCAGGGACCCAAGAGACCCAGTACTTC.

V usage is TRBV27 and J usage is TRBJ1-1; D not resolved. The CDR3 totals 13 residues. Germline CDR1 MNHEY, CDR2 SMNVEV (reference sequence). V was clipped by 5 bases and J by 3 bases, with 10 bases between them. The CDR3 sequence: CASSLRRDTEAFF. The CDR3, as DNA: TGTGCCAGCAGTCTAAGACGGGACACTGAAGCTTTCTTT.

The rearrangement links TRBV5-5 to TRBJ1-5, with 9 bases identical to TRBD1. The CDR3 runs to 16 residues. With 2 bases clipped from V and 6 bases from J, the junction kept 9 bases outside the gene matches. Germline V gene sequence: CDR1 SGHKS, CDR2 YYEKEE (reference sequence). CDR3 nucleotides: TGTGCCAGCAGCTTTGGGGTGGGGACAGGGATTCAGCCCCAGCATTTT. Protein sequence: CASSFGVGTGIQPQHF.